Given below is one T cell receptor (beta chain) in context. The data stem from a study of blood T cell repertoires in COVID-19. V shed 0 bases and J 8 bases; nucleotides not matched to a gene: 10. Germline lookup yields CDR1 SGDLS and CDR2 YYNGEE. This CDR3 is 17 amino acids long. Clones were sequenced by immunoSEQ multiplex PCR, and TCRdb holds only the in-frame ones, with some missing. Of 270,000 or so clones in the sample, around 90% were seen once. Material for sequencing was peripheral blood. The V and J genes are TRBV9 and TRBJ2-2, with 10 positions matching TRBD1. The sequence derives from a woman aged 55-70 years with COVID-19, enrolled during active disease. The CDR3 nucleotides are TGTGCCAGCAGCGTAGCCCGGGACAGGGGACGGGTTGGGGAGCTGTTTTTT. It yields the protein CASSVARDRGRVGELFF.